Below, 22 T cell receptor beta chains from the same sample are listed, as sequenced in a study of shared clonotypes between healthy human individuals. Libraries were prepared by immunoSEQ multiplex PCR; TCRdb keeps only in-frame clonotypes and omits some of them. This table has about 730,000 clones, 72% appearing once. Sequencing was carried out using memory CD4+ T cells sorted from blood. Sample subset: CD45RA-negative fraction. These receptor sequences come from a woman in her twenties or thirties in good health.

The chain carries TRBV5-4 and TRBJ2-1; no reliable D call. The CDR3 is 18 residues long. The V gene lost 4 bases and the J gene lost 5 bases, with 25 bases spanning the gap. Germline CDR1 and CDR2: SGHNT and YYREEE (reference sequence). Written as DNA, the CDR3 is TGTGCCAGCAGCGATCCCGATAACCGGGCCTTCCGTCACAATGAGCAGTTCTTC. As protein: CASSDPDNRAFRHNEQFF. Full variable domain (missing parts from reference TRBV5-4 and TRBJ2-1): ETGVTQSPTHLIKTRGQQVTLRCSSQSGHNTVSWYQQALGQGPQFIFQYYREEENGRGNFPPRFSGLQFPNYSSELNVNALELDDSALYLCASSDPDNRAFRHNEQFFGPGTRLTVL.

The chain links TRBV29-1 to TRBJ2-5; tentatively, D is TRBD2 (7 bases). Germline loops: CDR1 SQVTM, CDR2 ANQGSEA. This CDR3 region has 11 residues. With 8 bases removed from V and 6 bases from J, the gap between germline ends came to 13 bases. CDR3 amino acids: CSFRGLQTQYF. The CDR3 DNA sequence: TGCAGCTTCAGGGGACTACAGACCCAGTACTTC.

On this clone itself: Distinct nucleotide sequences in the sample also encode this CDR3. This chain links TRBV2 with TRBJ1-3; D uncertain. CDR1 SNHLY and CDR2 FYNNEI come from the germline V gene. Trimming stripped 0 bases from V and 7 bases from J, with 10 bases between. This CDR3 has 14 amino acids. The CDR3 here is CASSEALRGNTIYF. For the CDR3, the DNA is TGTGCCAGCAGTGAAGCGCTTCGCGGGAACACCATATATTTT. Combining the CDR3 with reference TRBV2 and TRBJ1-3 gives the whole variable domain EPEVTQTPSHQVTQMGQEVILRCVPISNHLYFYWYRQILGQKVEFLVSFYNNEISEKSEIFDDQFSVERPDGSNFTLKIRSTKLEDSAMYFCASSEALRGNTIYFGEGSWLTVV.

The chain joins TRBV7-9 to TRBJ1-3; D perhaps matches TRBD1 (5 bases). The V end lost 6 bases, the J end lost 1 base, and 7 bases lay between the germline ends. The V gene's germline CDR1 is SEHNR and CDR2 FQNEAQ (reference sequence). The CDR3 is 13 amino acids. This chain's CDR3 is CASRGRSGNTIYF. The CDR3 DNA sequence: TGTGCCAGCAGGGGACGGTCTGGAAACACCATATATTTT. The full variable domain, rest sourced from reference TRBV7-9 and TRBJ1-3, is DTGVSQNPRHKITKRGQNVTFRCDPISEHNRLYWYRQTLGQGPEFLTYFQNEAQLEKSRLLSDRFSAERPKGSFSTLEIQRTEQGDSAMYLCASRGRSGNTIYFGEGSWLTVV.

V and J are TRBV7-6 and TRBJ2-2, with TRBD1 as a possible D gene (6 bases). CDR3 length equals 13 residues. CDR1 SGHVS and CDR2 FNYEAQ come from the germline V gene. V was pared by 6 bases and J by 6 bases, with 11 bases between. As DNA, the CDR3 is TGTGCCAGCAGATTCGAGGGGGCCGGGGAGCTGTTTTTT. This encodes CASRFEGAGELFF.

V usage is TRBV6-6 and J usage is TRBJ2-7; no clear D gene. V lost 6 bases, J lost 7 bases, and 10 bases lay in between. The CDR3 has 11 residues. CDR1 is MNHNY, CDR2 SVGAGI, per germline (reference sequence). This CDR3 reads CASRSLEEQYF. For the CDR3, the DNA is TGTGCCAGCAGAAGCCTCGAGGAGCAGTACTTC.

In the case of this clone: A read error is likely here: a far larger clone is one base away. This chain connects TRBV7-8 to TRBJ2-3; 8 positions match TRBD2. CDR1 is SGHVS, CDR2 FQNEAQ, per germline. The V segment lost 1 base and the J segment 1 base; nucleotides outside the gene matches: 1. The CDR3 totals 15 residues. CDR3 nucleotide sequence: TGTGCCAGCAGCTTAGAACTAGCGGGCACAGATACGCAGTATTTT. This sequence encodes CASSLELAGTDTQYF.

A note on this clone: Different DNA sequences within this sample yield the same CDR3. V is TRBV18 and J is TRBJ2-7; TRBD1 or TRBD2 may be the D gene (5 bases each). V was clipped by 2 bases and J by 1 base, with 9 bases between them. The CDR3 has 14 residues. Germline loops: CDR1 KGHSH, CDR2 LQKENI. DNA of the CDR3: TGTGCCAGCTCACCAGGGACGGTATCCTACGAGCAGTACTTC. Residues: CASSPGTVSYEQYF.

This clone was seen more than once but under ten times. The chain recombines TRBV14 with TRBJ2-7, with D perhaps TRBD2 (5 bases). This CDR3 is built from 16 residues. V was cut by 4 bases and J by 2 bases, with 18 bases left in between. CDR1 is SGHDN and CDR2 is FVKESK in the germline V gene. CDR3 sequence reads: CASSPLSFLATYEQYF. In nucleotides, the CDR3 is TGTGCCAGCAGCCCCCTGTCTTTCCTAGCAACCTACGAGCAGTACTTC.

V usage is TRBV5-8 and J usage is TRBJ2-4, with 13 positions matching TRBD2. CDR1 and CDR2 (germline): SGHTS, YDEGEE. V was clipped by 3 bases and J by 7 bases; unmatched bases: 4. This CDR3 region has 15 residues. The CDR3, as DNA: TGTGCCAGCAGCTGGACTAGCGGGAGCGCGAACATTCAGTACTTC. This codes for CASSWTSGSANIQYF. The full variable domain, completed using reference TRBV5-8 and TRBJ2-4, is EAGVTQSPTHLIKTRGQQATLRCSPISGHTSVYWYQQALGLGLQFLLWYDEGEERNRGNFPPRFSGRQFPNYSSELNVNALELEDSALYLCASSWTSGSANIQYFGAGTRLSVL.

The chain recombines TRBV28 with TRBJ2-1; D unclear. Trimming cost V 6 bases and J 3 bases, with 12 bases left between them. The CDR3 contains 14 residues. Per germline, CDR1 MDHEN and CDR2 SYDVKM. CDR3 residues: CASRDALVYNEQFF. The CDR3 nucleotides read TGTGCCAGCAGGGACGCTTTAGTCTACAATGAGCAGTTCTTC.

CDR3 loop: CASSFTPRLAGVDTQYF. The DNA of the CDR3 is TGCGCCAGCAGCTTTACCCCCCGACTAGCGGGAGTAGATACGCAGTATTTT. This rearrangement joins TRBV5-1 to TRBJ2-3; 12 bases align to TRBD2. CDR1 and CDR2 (germline): SGHRS, YFSETQ. The CDR3 is 17 residues long. V trimming: 2 bases; J trimming: 5 bases; junction bases outside the gene matches: 9. Full variable domain (remainder filled in from reference TRBV5-1 and TRBJ2-3): KAGVTQTPRYLIKTRGQQVTLSCSPISGHRSVSWYQQTPGQGLQFLFEYFSETQRNKGNFPGRFSGRQFSNSRSEMNVSTLELGDSALYLCASSFTPRLAGVDTQYFGPGTRLTVL.

This chain connects TRBV15 to TRBJ2-4; TRBD1 aligns across 8 bases. The V gene end was trimmed by 2 bases and the J gene end by 0 bases; junction bases not matched to a gene: 6. Germline lookup yields CDR1 LNHNV and CDR2 YYDKDF (reference sequence). CDR3 size: 17 residues. This CDR3 reads CATSRNRGEVAKNIQYF. In nucleotides, the CDR3 is TGTGCCACCAGCAGAAACAGGGGGGAAGTAGCCAAAAACATTCAGTACTTC.

The chain has TRBV28 and TRBJ2-3; D is uncertain. The ends were cut back, 5 bases at V and 2 bases at J, with 11 bases in the middle. Germline values: CDR1 MDHEN, CDR2 SYDVKM. The CDR3 is 14 amino acids. CDR3 in amino acids: CASSTPPNTDTQYF. For the CDR3, the DNA is TGTGCCAGCAGTACCCCACCCAACACAGATACGCAGTATTTT.

The gene calls are TRBV29-1 and TRBJ2-1; D remains ambiguous. The CDR3 has 12 amino acids. V lost 2 bases to trimming and J lost 7 bases, with 9 bases between them. Germline CDR1 reads SQVTM; CDR2 reads ANQGSEA. CDR3 in DNA: TGCAGCGTTGAACGAGATTCGAATGAGCAGTTCTTC. Translating gives CSVERDSNEQFF.

The chain combines TRBV19 with TRBJ2-5; unclear D gene. The DNA end is more similar to TRBJ2-7, so the J call may be wrong. The length of the CDR3 is 12 residues. Germline CDR1 and CDR2: LNHDA and SQIVND (reference sequence). In DNA form, the CDR3 reads TGTGCCAGTAGAGACGGGCACTACGAGCAGTACTTC. Protein sequence: CASRDGHYEQYF.

The chain couples TRBV28 to TRBJ2-7; a possible D gene is TRBD1 (6 bases). The CDR3 runs 11 residues. V was clipped by 7 bases and J by 6 bases, with 10 bases between them. Germline assignment: CDR1 MDHEN and CDR2 SYDVKM. The chain's CDR3 is CASTETGEQYF. The CDR3 nucleotides read TGTGCCAGCACCGAGACAGGCGAGCAGTACTTC.

V usage is TRBV4-2 and J usage is TRBJ2-1, with 7 positions matching TRBD2. The V gene end was trimmed by 4 bases and the J gene end by 0 bases; junction bases not matched to a gene: 3. This CDR3 contains 15 residues. CDR1 and CDR2 from the germline V gene are LGHNA and YNFKEQ. In nucleotides, the CDR3 is TGTGCCAGCAGCCCTAGCGGAGGCTCCTACAATGAGCAGTTCTTC. It specifies CASSPSGGSYNEQFF.

CDR3 sequence reads: CASSLSGPNTGNTIYF. Written as DNA, the CDR3 is TGTGCCAGCAGTTTATCCGGGCCAAATACTGGAAACACCATATATTTT. This rearrangement joins TRBV6-6 to TRBJ1-3, with D unclear. V was cut by 4 bases and J by 2 bases, with 15 bases left in between. CDR3 length equals 16 residues. Per germline, CDR1 MNHNY and CDR2 SVGAGI (reference sequence).

The chain employs TRBV6-5 and TRBJ1-5; D ambiguous. The V gene lost 6 bases and the J gene lost 0 bases, with 12 bases spanning the gap. The CDR3 is 15 amino acids. Germline CDR1 reads MNHEY; CDR2 reads SVGAGI. The CDR3 DNA reads TGTGCCAGCAGGATACTATATGATAGCAATCAGCCCCAGCATTTT. This gives the protein CASRILYDSNQPQHF.

This clone was seen only a few times. Other DNA sequences from this sample encode an identical CDR3 as well. The chain is built from TRBV13 and TRBJ2-7; no reliable D call. Looked up from germline, CDR1 is PRHDT and CDR2 is FYEKMQ (reference sequence). V lost 5 bases and J lost 0, with 5 bases in between. This CDR3 is 12 amino acids long. DNA for the CDR3: TGTGCCAGCAGCATAAGCTCCTACGAGCAGTACTTC. Protein: CASSISSYEQYF.

V gene TRBV5-1 combines with J gene TRBJ2-1; D remains ambiguous. CDR1 is SGHRS and CDR2 is YFSETQ in the germline V gene. Trimming left V 4 bases short and J 0 bases short, with 11 bases between. This CDR3 has 15 residues. The CDR3 region has the DNA TGCGCCAGCAGCATAGACTGGAGCTCCTACAATGAGCAGTTCTTC. It yields the protein CASSIDWSSYNEQFF.